This entry describes one T cell receptor (beta chain). Germline values: CDR1 MNHEY, CDR2 SMNVEV (reference sequence). V was trimmed by 11 bases and J by 1 base, leaving 12 bases between them. This CDR3 region has 12 residues. TCRdb re-called the 5' RACE reads through MiXCR, storing one row per CDR3 protein. This table holds 300,000 to 400,000 distinct CDR3 sequences, under 30% found once. This sample was included in a study of T-cell memory formation after mild COVID-19. Sequenced sample: PBMCs or a T cell subset sorted from them (not recorded which). The J gene is TRBJ2-7, the V gene TRBV27, with no clear D. This receptor was identified in an adult woman who had mild COVID-19 (a few samples of this study predate the infection). Cell type and time point are not known. Here the CDR3 DNA reads TGTGCCGGCACCCAGAGGTCCTACGAGCAGTACTTC. It translates to CAGTQRSYEQYF.